The 27 T cell receptor beta chains given below trace back to one sample, sequenced in a study of shared clonotypes between healthy human individuals. Profiling relied on immunoSEQ multiplex PCR, and the TCRdb table lists in-frame clones only, not all of them. The sample shows around 1.4 million clones, 98% of them seen only once. Sequenced: naive CD4+ T cells sorted from blood. Subset given: CD45RA+ positively selected. The source is a man in his thirties or forties in good health.

Turning to this clone: Other nucleotide sequences from this sample produce the same CDR3. The V gene is TRBV5-1, the J gene TRBJ1-5; no clear D. V was cut by 0 bases and J by 4 bases, with 8 bases left in between. Germline-derived CDR1 and CDR2 are SGHRS and YFSETQ. The CDR3 consists of 14 residues. The CDR3 sequence: CASSLGGRNQPQHF. As DNA, the CDR3 is TGCGCCAGCAGCTTGGGTGGGAGGAATCAGCCCCAGCATTTT. The entire variable domain, with the rest obtained from reference TRBV5-1 and TRBJ1-5, is as follows: KAGVTQTPRYLIKTRGQQVTLSCSPISGHRSVSWYQQTPGQGLQFLFEYFSETQRNKGNFPGRFSGRQFSNSRSEMNVSTLELGDSALYLCASSLGGRNQPQHFGDGTRLSIL.

This clone was counted a single time. The rearrangement uses TRBV5-1 and TRBJ2-7, with 7 bases lining up with TRBD2. Germline V gives CDR1 SGHRS, CDR2 YFSETQ. The J segment lost 0 bases and the V segment lost 2 bases, leaving 8 bases of the junction unmatched. This CDR3 spans 16 amino acids. CDR3 region: CASSFFLADSSYEQYF. The CDR3 nucleotides are TGCGCCAGCAGCTTTTTTCTAGCGGATAGCTCCTACGAGCAGTACTTC.

The rearrangement joins TRBV29-1 to TRBJ1-1; no reliable D call. Germline CDR1 reads SQVTM; CDR2 reads ANQGSEA. This CDR3 spans 14 amino acids. V gave up 4 bases and J gave up 1 base, with 13 bases separating them. This CDR3 is CSVASRHSNTEAFF. Written as DNA, the CDR3 is TGCAGCGTTGCGAGTAGGCACTCGAACACTGAAGCTTTCTTT.

V is TRBV15 and J is TRBJ2-1; 7 nucleotides align to TRBD2. V dropped 6 bases and J dropped 8; count of bases not matched to a gene: 13. CDR1 and CDR2 (germline): LNHNV, YYDKDF (reference sequence). This CDR3 contains 15 residues. The CDR3 DNA reads TGTGCCACCAGTGACCACTTGCGGGAGTTCTATGAGCAGTTCTTC. It encodes CATSDHLREFYEQFF.

As DNA, the CDR3 is TGTGCCAGCAGCCATGGACTAGCGGTTTACAATGAGCAGTTCTTC. This translates into CASSHGLAVYNEQFF. This chain uses TRBV5-4 with TRBJ2-1; 10 nucleotides align to TRBD2. The germline V gene has CDR1 SGHNT and CDR2 YYREEE (reference sequence). Trimming removed 4 bases from V and 4 bases from J; junction bases left unmatched: 5. The length of the CDR3 is 15 residues.

The chain employs TRBV7-9 and TRBJ2-7; 7 bases are shared with TRBD1. After removal of 5 bases from V and 6 bases from J, the junction contained 4 bases not matched to a gene. This CDR3 has 12 amino acids. Per germline, CDR1 SEHNR and CDR2 FQNEAQ (reference sequence). The CDR3 region is CASSPTGAEQYF. CDR3 nucleotide sequence: TGTGCCAGCAGCCCAACAGGGGCCGAGCAGTACTTC. The entire variable domain, with the rest obtained from reference TRBV7-9 and TRBJ2-7, is as follows: DTGVSQNPRHKITKRGQNVTFRCDPISEHNRLYWYRQTLGQGPEFLTYFQNEAQLEKSRLLSDRFSAERPKGSFSTLEIQRTEQGDSAMYLCASSPTGAEQYFGPGTRLTVT.

This clone was found once. CDR3 region: CASSYPREAPEQFF. The CDR3 DNA reads TGTGCCAGCAGTTACCCGCGGGAGGCTCCTGAGCAGTTCTTC. The chain uses TRBV6-6 and TRBJ2-1; 8 bases map to TRBD2. Germline V gene lookup returns CDR1 MNHNY and CDR2 SVGAGI (reference sequence). With V trimmed by 2 bases and J by 9 bases, 6 bases remained unmatched. This CDR3 spans 14 amino acids.

V gene TRBV28 combines with J gene TRBJ1-4; 10 positions match TRBD1. The CDR3 is made up of 15 amino acids. The junction had 5 bases not matched to a gene; V was cut back by 3 bases and J by 7 bases. Germline V CDR1 and CDR2: MDHEN, SYDVKM. The CDR3 loop reads CASSFPGTGVEKLFF. The CDR3 DNA follows: TGTGCCAGCAGTTTCCCTGGGACAGGGGTTGAAAAACTGTTTTTT. The whole variable domain, filled in from reference TRBV28 and TRBJ1-4, reads DVKVTQSSRYLVKRTGEKVFLECVQDMDHENMFWYRQDPGLGLRLIYFSYDVKMKEKGDIPEGYSVSREKKERFSLILESASTNQTSMYLCASSFPGTGVEKLFFGSGTQLSVL.

The chain employs TRBV5-1 and TRBJ2-1; either TRBD1 or TRBD2 may supply D (5 bases each). Trimming shortened V by 0 bases and J by 8 bases, and 12 bases separated the two germline ends. CDR3 length: 14 residues. Germline-derived CDR1 and CDR2 are SGHRS and YFSETQ. The CDR3 sequence: CASSLVGVGDEQFF. The CDR3 DNA reads TGCGCCAGCAGCTTGGTGGGGGTAGGGGATGAGCAGTTCTTC.

The chain is built from TRBV28 and TRBJ2-3, with 9 bases aligning to TRBD2. The CDR3 contains 15 residues. Germline V gene data show CDR1 as MDHEN and CDR2 as SYDVKM. V lost 5 bases and J lost 0; bases outside the gene matches: 3. The CDR3 spells CASSPSGRSTDTQYF. CDR3 sequence (DNA): TGTGCCAGCAGTCCCAGCGGGAGGAGCACAGATACGCAGTATTTT.

The chain joins TRBV5-4 to TRBJ2-5, with 12 bases aligning to TRBD2. Germline lookup yields CDR1 SGHNT and CDR2 YYREEE (reference sequence). This CDR3 has 16 residues. Germline trimming cut 4 bases from V and 4 bases from J; bases unmatched to any gene: 8. The CDR3 coding sequence is TGTGCCAGCAGCGCTGGACCGGGACTAGCGGGAGAGACCCAGTACTTC. This translates into CASSAGPGLAGETQYF. The full variable domain, with the rest looked up from reference TRBV5-4 and TRBJ2-5, is ETGVTQSPTHLIKTRGQQVTLRCSSQSGHNTVSWYQQALGQGPQFIFQYYREEENGRGNFPPRFSGLQFPNYSSELNVNALELDDSALYLCASSAGPGLAGETQYFGPGTRLLVL.

The chain recombines TRBV6-4 with TRBJ2-1; the D call may be TRBD1 or TRBD2 (5 bases each). This CDR3 has 12 residues. Germline assignment: CDR1 MRHNA and CDR2 SNTAGT. With 2 bases removed from V and 9 bases from J, the gap between germline ends came to 8 bases. The CDR3 DNA reads TGTGCCAGCAGTGACCCCGGGACTGAGCAGTTCTTC. Translated: CASSDPGTEQFF.

The chain joins TRBV28 to TRBJ1-1; D might be TRBD1 (5 bases). V lost 5 bases and J lost 1, with 8 bases in between. Looked up from germline, CDR1 is MDHEN and CDR2 is SYDVKM. The CDR3 extends over 13 amino acids. The CDR3 protein is CASSEDRNTEAFF. DNA of the CDR3: TGTGCCAGCAGTGAAGACAGGAACACTGAAGCTTTCTTT.

The V call is TRBV5-6, the J call TRBJ2-7, with D possibly TRBD2 on 5 matching bases. The CDR3 spans 16 residues. V lost 0 bases and J 3 bases, leaving 16 bases between the germline ends. The germline CDR1 and CDR2 sequences are SGHDT and YYEEEE. The CDR3 protein is CASSLAESRLRYEQYF. The CDR3 nucleotides are TGTGCCAGCAGCTTGGCCGAGAGTAGACTACGCTACGAGCAGTACTTC.

The chain couples TRBV9 to TRBJ2-1; possible D gene TRBD2, 6 bases. This CDR3 has 17 amino acids. Germline CDR1 and CDR2: SGDLS and YYNGEE. V lost 1 base and J 5 bases, leaving 19 bases between the germline ends. The CDR3 DNA reads TGTGCCAGCAGCGTATACCGGGGAGGTCCTTCTAACAATGAGCAGTTCTTC. Protein sequence: CASSVYRGGPSNNEQFF.

The V and J genes are TRBV5-5 and TRBJ1-2; tentatively, D is TRBD1 (6 bases). V was cut by 0 bases and J by 1 base, with 16 bases left in between. Looked up from germline, CDR1 is SGHKS and CDR2 is YYEKEE (reference sequence). The CDR3 consists of 17 residues. CDR3 residues: CASSLGQAAQNNYGYTF. CDR3 DNA sequence: TGTGCCAGCAGCTTGGGACAGGCGGCCCAAAATAACTATGGCTACACCTTC.

Here the CDR3 reads CASSYSQGASHEQYF. The CDR3 DNA follows: TGTGCCAGCAGCTACTCACAGGGGGCGAGTCACGAGCAGTACTTC. The genes are TRBV5-4 and TRBJ2-7; 9 bases agree with TRBD1. Unmatched junction bases numbered 9, after V lost 3 bases and J lost 5 bases. Germline values: CDR1 SGHNT, CDR2 YYREEE (reference sequence). The CDR3 sequence is 15 residues long. Full variable domain (remainder filled in from reference TRBV5-4 and TRBJ2-7): ETGVTQSPTHLIKTRGQQVTLRCSSQSGHNTVSWYQQALGQGPQFIFQYYREEENGRGNFPPRFSGLQFPNYSSELNVNALELDDSALYLCASSYSQGASHEQYFGPGTRLTVT.

With regard to this clone: Other DNA sequences in the sample encode the same CDR3. The rearrangement links TRBV9 to TRBJ2-7, with TRBD2 matching over 9 bases. CDR3 size: 14 residues. CDR1 SGDLS and CDR2 YYNGEE come from the germline V gene. The V gene end was trimmed by 2 bases and the J gene end by 3 bases; junction bases not matched to a gene: 3. CDR3 protein: CASSVAGGGYEQYF. The CDR3, as DNA: TGTGCCAGCAGCGTTGCGGGAGGGGGCTACGAGCAGTACTTC.

The chain links TRBV11-3 to TRBJ2-2; 10 nucleotides align to TRBD2. The germline gives CDR1 SGHNT, CDR2 YENEEA. After removal of 2 bases from V and 4 bases from J, the junction contained 10 bases not matched to a gene. The CDR3 covers 18 residues. The CDR3, as DNA: TGTGCCAGCAGCTTAAGCGCAGCGGGAGGGCCGGGCACCGGGGAGCTGTTTTTT. Protein product: CASSLSAAGGPGTGELFF. Combining the CDR3 with reference TRBV11-3 and TRBJ2-2 gives the whole variable domain EAGVVQSPRYKIIEKKQPVAFWCNPISGHNTLYWYLQNLGQGPELLIRYENEEAVDDSQLPKDRFSAERLKGVDSTLKIQPAELGDSAVYLCASSLSAAGGPGTGELFFGEGSRLTVL.

This chain links TRBV28 with TRBJ2-7, with D unclear. CDR1 is MDHEN, CDR2 SYDVKM, per germline. The CDR3 spans 15 residues. V was pared by 7 bases and J by 7 bases, with 23 bases between. The CDR3 DNA follows: TGTGCCAGCATGTTGAGCAGACCAGGACGTGGAGAGCAGTACTTC. This translates into CASMLSRPGRGEQYF.

The chain has TRBV7-8 and TRBJ2-1; 9 nucleotides match TRBD1. CDR1 and CDR2 (germline): SGHVS, FQNEAQ. V lost 4 bases, J lost 13 bases, and 5 bases stayed unmatched. The CDR3 has 12 amino acids. The CDR3 reads CASSSDRGTQFF. CDR3 bases: TGTGCCAGCAGCTCCGACAGGGGGACCCAGTTCTTC.

This chain connects TRBV7-9 to TRBJ2-1; no clear D gene. The CDR3 has 12 amino acids. The germline V gene has CDR1 SEHNR and CDR2 FQNEAQ (reference sequence). Trimming removed 0 bases from V and 9 bases from J, with 6 bases in between. CDR3 DNA: TGTGCCAGCAGCTTAGCTAGTGTTGAGCAGTTCTTC. It translates to CASSLASVEQFF.

The rearrangement uses TRBV4-2 and TRBJ1-2, with 7 bases identical to TRBD1. The junction had 3 bases not matched to a gene; V was cut back by 4 bases and J by 4 bases. The CDR3 runs 13 residues. Germline V CDR1 and CDR2: LGHNA, YNFKEQ. In nucleotides, the CDR3 is TGTGCCAGCAGCCCTCGGGACAGCTATGGCTACACCTTC. Its protein product is CASSPRDSYGYTF.

This chain joins TRBV14 and TRBJ2-1; a weak D match, TRBD2 (6 bases). CDR1 SGHDN and CDR2 FVKESK come from the germline V gene. The CDR3 covers 14 residues. Trimming removed 2 bases at V and 8 bases at J, with 13 bases between. The CDR3 DNA is TGTGCCAGCAGCCAACCCCCAGGCGGGGATGAGCAGTTCTTC. It encodes CASSQPPGGDEQFF.

This clone came up once. The chain recombines TRBV2 with TRBJ2-1, with 13 bases aligning to TRBD2. With 4 bases clipped from V and 10 bases from J, the junction kept 4 bases outside the gene matches. Germline assignment: CDR1 SNHLY and CDR2 FYNNEI. The CDR3 sequence is 14 residues long. The CDR3 DNA reads as TGTGCCAGCAGTGCACTAGCGGGAGGGTGGGAGCAGTTCTTC. Protein: CASSALAGGWEQFF.

This clone has just one count. The chain carries TRBV7-2 and TRBJ2-1; D gene uncertain. V gave up 4 bases and J gave up 0 bases, with 10 bases separating them. This CDR3 region has 15 residues. Germline V gene data show CDR1 as SGHTA and CDR2 as FQGNSA. The DNA of the CDR3 is TGTGCCAGCAGCTCCGCGTGGAGCTCCTACAATGAGCAGTTCTTC. Translation: CASSSAWSSYNEQFF.

The chain recombines TRBV19 with TRBJ2-5, with D unclear. The germline V gene encodes CDR1 LNHDA and CDR2 SQIVND (reference sequence). This CDR3 is built from 13 residues. The germline V and J ends were trimmed by 3 bases and 4 bases, with 9 bases remaining between them. This chain's CDR3 is CASSMVGLETQYF. CDR3 DNA: TGTGCCAGTAGTATGGTTGGGTTAGAGACCCAGTACTTC.